Listed below are T cell receptor beta chains from one sample, sequenced in a study of cytomegalovirus exposure and HLA in healthy donors. Assay used: immunoSEQ multiplex PCR; TCRdb lists only in-frame clones, some missing. This sample carries about 110,000 clones, about 70% of them seen once, and the ten largest clones take roughly 0.9%. Sample: PBMCs. These receptors all stem from a woman under 40 in good health and CMV-seronegative. Both conserved end residues are part of each CDR3. Each record gives: J gene, clone size, V gene, CDR3 length, CDR3 protein. Some rows mark clone size as missing; the rest say once, few, many or name a class of expanded clone.

j_gene: TRBJ1-4; abundance: -; v_gene: TRBV30; len: 13; CDR3aa: CAWSVSGNEKLFF
j_gene: TRBJ1-5; abundance: -; v_gene: TRBV27; len: 16; CDR3aa: CASSSVEGLGNQPQHF
j_gene: TRBJ2-1; abundance: -; v_gene: TRBV5-4; len: 14; CDR3aa: CASSLRGGGDEQFF
j_gene: TRBJ1-2; abundance: -; v_gene: TRBV15; len: 14; CDR3aa: CATSRDLWDNGYTF
j_gene: TRBJ2-7; abundance: few; v_gene: TRBV5-6; len: 16; CDR3aa: CASSLLLAVRSYEQYF
j_gene: TRBJ2-3; abundance: -; v_gene: TRBV6-5; len: 15; CDR3aa: CASSYTSGSTDTQYF
j_gene: TRBJ1-3; abundance: -; v_gene: TRBV20-1; len: 11; CDR3aa: CSTVAGNTIYF
j_gene: TRBJ1-6; abundance: few; v_gene: TRBV30; len: 14; CDR3aa: CAWSVGGGDSPLHF
j_gene: TRBJ1-1; abundance: -; v_gene: TRBV6-1; len: 12; CDR3aa: CASSYEWHRVFF
j_gene: TRBJ1-2; abundance: -; v_gene: TRBV4-2; len: 16; CDR3aa: CASSQPMGQGNYGYTF
j_gene: TRBJ1-1; abundance: -; v_gene: TRBV5-1; len: 14; CDR3aa: CASSLDDWNTEAFF
j_gene: TRBJ1-2; abundance: -; v_gene: TRBV6-5; len: 14; CDR3aa: CASSYDGQNYGYTF
j_gene: TRBJ1-1; abundance: -; v_gene: TRBV4-3; len: 14; CDR3aa: CASSQDQGQIEAFF
j_gene: TRBJ1-2; abundance: -; v_gene: TRBV4-2; len: 17; CDR3aa: CASSQGPGTEINYGYTF
j_gene: TRBJ2-6; abundance: -; v_gene: TRBV5-1; len: 18; CDR3aa: CASSLFAGTLSGANVLTF
j_gene: TRBJ2-5; abundance: -; v_gene: TRBV6-6; len: 14; CDR3aa: CASSLKGGQETQYF
j_gene: TRBJ1-2; abundance: -; v_gene: TRBV19; len: 15; CDR3aa: CASKDRTLGRNGYTF
j_gene: TRBJ2-3; abundance: few; v_gene: TRBV6-4; len: 14; CDR3aa: CASSGGADTDTQYF
j_gene: TRBJ2-1; abundance: -; v_gene: TRBV5-6; len: 15; CDR3aa: CASSFGAGVHNEQFF
j_gene: TRBJ2-1; abundance: -; v_gene: TRBV7-6; len: 12; CDR3aa: CASSPGEYEQFF
j_gene: TRBJ2-7; abundance: -; v_gene: TRBV18; len: 12; CDR3aa: CASSNGAYEQYF
j_gene: TRBJ1-2; abundance: few; v_gene: TRBV7-9; len: 13; CDR3aa: CSSSLALTPGYTF
j_gene: TRBJ1-1; abundance: few; v_gene: TRBV19; len: 14; CDR3aa: CASSIVGANTEAFF
j_gene: TRBJ2-7; abundance: -; v_gene: TRBV5-1; len: 15; CDR3aa: CASSLHLAGAYEQYF
j_gene: TRBJ1-5; abundance: -; v_gene: TRBV10-3; len: 16; CDR3aa: CAISPGGQLSNQPQHF
j_gene: TRBJ1-1; abundance: few; v_gene: TRBV4-2; len: 15; CDR3aa: CASSSLQGLDTEAFF
j_gene: TRBJ2-1; abundance: -; v_gene: TRBV27; len: 17; CDR3aa: CASSSRQARGSRNEQFF
j_gene: TRBJ2-7; abundance: -; v_gene: TRBV5-1; len: 12; CDR3aa: CSNNKTEYEQYF
j_gene: TRBJ2-7; abundance: once; v_gene: TRBV7-9; len: 16; CDR3aa: CASSSDRSLPSYEQYF
j_gene: TRBJ2-7; abundance: -; v_gene: TRBV10-3; len: 13; CDR3aa: CAIKGQDFYEQYF
j_gene: TRBJ2-7; abundance: -; v_gene: TRBV19; len: 14; CDR3aa: CASSIDGTRGEQYF
j_gene: TRBJ2-2; abundance: -; v_gene: TRBV4-1; len: 14; CDR3aa: CASSQGQGIGELFF
j_gene: TRBJ1-1; abundance: few; v_gene: TRBV7-9; len: 14; CDR3aa: CASSSHGSDTEAFF
j_gene: TRBJ2-1; abundance: -; v_gene: TRBV29-1; len: 15; CDR3aa: CSVEDRLAGRNEQFF
j_gene: TRBJ1-1; abundance: -; v_gene: TRBV5-6; len: 13; CDR3aa: CASSLRGGTEAFF
j_gene: TRBJ1-1; abundance: -; v_gene: TRBV10-3; len: 14; CDR3aa: CAISDRGKDTEAFF